This T cell receptor (beta chain) was found in a study of cytomegalovirus exposure and HLA in healthy donors. Study results and limitations: A later analysis appeared to link common viral pathogens to several of the most significant clusters. Listed as cytomegalovirus-associated were roughly 180 TCR beta chains. Available immune exposure information covered CMV serostatus only.

A word on this clone: The target antigen is unknown. The identical CDR3 is also encoded by other nucleotide sequences in the sample.

There are 18 residues in the CDR3. The J segment lost 0 bases and the V segment lost 4 bases, leaving 6 bases of the junction unmatched. The V gene's germline CDR1 is SGHRS and CDR2 YFSETQ. PCR used 60 Vbeta primers and 13 Jbeta primers. In the authors' methods: An analysis that came later counted some 85 million unique TCR beta chains, approximately 11 million shared. This table comes from immunoSEQ multiplex PCR, and its TCRdb copy is limited to in-frame clones, with some not included. The DNA was the basis for D and trimming; V, J and clone size are from that table. This table has 120,000 to 150,000 clones, roughly 74% appearing once.

This chain uses TRBV5-1 with TRBJ2-3, with TRBD2 matching 15 bases. The clonotype originates from a man in his forties or fifties in good health and CMV-seronegative. Sequencing was done on a sample of PBMCs. The CDR3 bases are TGCGCCAGCAGCCTTGGGACTAGCGGGGGGCCGAGCACAGATACGCAGTATTTT. Its translation is CASSLGTSGGPSTDTQYF.